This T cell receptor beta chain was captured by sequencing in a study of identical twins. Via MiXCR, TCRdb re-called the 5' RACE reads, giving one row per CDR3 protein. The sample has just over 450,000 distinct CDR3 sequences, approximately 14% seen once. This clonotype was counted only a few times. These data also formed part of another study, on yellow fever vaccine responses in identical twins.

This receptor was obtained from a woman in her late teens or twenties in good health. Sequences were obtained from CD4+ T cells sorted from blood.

The CDR3 protein is CAWSPGTSYEQYF. The CDR3 bases are TGTGCCTGGAGCCCCGGGACATCTTACGAGCAGTACTTC. V gene TRBV30 combines with J gene TRBJ2-7; tentatively, D is TRBD1 (6 bases). With 3 bases removed from V and 4 bases from J, the gap between germline ends came to 13 bases. CDR1 is GTSNPN and CDR2 is SVGIG in the germline V gene (reference sequence). CDR3 length: 13 residues. The full variable domain, completed using reference TRBV30 and TRBJ2-7, is SQTIHQWPATLVQPVGSPLSLECTVEGTSNPNLYWYRQAAGRGLQLLFYSVGIGQISSEVPQNLSASRPQDRQFILSSKKLLLSDSGFYLCAWSPGTSYEQYFGPGTRLTVT.